This T cell receptor beta chain came from a study of cytomegalovirus exposure and HLA in healthy donors. V was clipped by 3 bases and J by 9 bases; unmatched bases: 4. The CDR3 runs 14 residues. CDR1 is SQVTM and CDR2 is ANQGSEA in the germline V gene. Though probably carrying unrecorded immune exposures, donors were nominally healthy at sampling. Findings and caveats of the study: Highest at DRB1 and lowest at HLA-C, TCR association rates differed among HLA loci in a later analysis. Per published reports, the classifier diagnosed cytomegalovirus status with high specificity and sensitivity.

Regarding this clone: Its matching antigen is unknown.

The primer mix had 60 Vbeta and 13 Jbeta primers. Generated by immunoSEQ multiplex PCR, the TCRdb table keeps only in-frame clones and is missing some. Of roughly 200,000 clones listed, 79% are singletons. The material sequenced was PBMCs. This sequence joins TRBV29-1 and TRBJ2-1, with 14 bases identical to TRBD2. The sequence was obtained from a woman under 40 in good health and CMV-seropositive. CDR3 DNA: TGCAGCGTTGAGGGACTAGCGGGGGTCGGTGAGCAGTTCTTC. It encodes CSVEGLAGVGEQFF.